This TCR beta chain is drawn from a study of blood T cell repertoires in COVID-19. Study at large: Acute and convalescent COVID-19 specimens originated in the United States, Italy and Spain.

The CDR3 sequence is 15 residues long. From germline, CDR1 is MNHEY and CDR2 SVGEGT. V dropped 4 bases and J dropped 11; count of bases not matched to a gene: 11. Per the authors' pipeline: Reference gene primers were amplified, and this amplification served to estimate nucleated cell counts. This table comes from immunoSEQ multiplex PCR, and its TCRdb copy is limited to in-frame clones, with some not included. That table furnishes V, J and clone size, whereas the DNA furnished D and trimming. The data show around 180,000 clones, more than 70% seen once. The source material was peripheral blood. V gene TRBV6-2 or TRBV6-3 combines with J gene TRBJ1-5; 10 bases map to TRBD1. The receptor was derived from a human donor in a cohort sampled during active COVID-19. CDR3 coding DNA: TGTGCCAGCAGTTCATCCGGGACAGGGGAGAGAGCCCAGCATTTT. Amino acids: CASSSSGTGERAQHF.